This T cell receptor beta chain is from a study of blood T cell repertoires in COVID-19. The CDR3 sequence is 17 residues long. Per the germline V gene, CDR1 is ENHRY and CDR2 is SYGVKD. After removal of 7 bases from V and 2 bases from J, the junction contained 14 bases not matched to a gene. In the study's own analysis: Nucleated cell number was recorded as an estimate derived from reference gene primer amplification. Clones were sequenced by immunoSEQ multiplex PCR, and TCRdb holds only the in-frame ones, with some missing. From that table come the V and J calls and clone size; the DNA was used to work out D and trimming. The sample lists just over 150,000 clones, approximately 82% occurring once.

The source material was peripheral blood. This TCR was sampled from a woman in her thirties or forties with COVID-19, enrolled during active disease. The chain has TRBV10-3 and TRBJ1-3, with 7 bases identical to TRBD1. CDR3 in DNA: TGTGCCATCACGGACAGGATGACAGGGATACCTGGAAACACCATATATTTT. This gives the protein CAITDRMTGIPGNTIYF.